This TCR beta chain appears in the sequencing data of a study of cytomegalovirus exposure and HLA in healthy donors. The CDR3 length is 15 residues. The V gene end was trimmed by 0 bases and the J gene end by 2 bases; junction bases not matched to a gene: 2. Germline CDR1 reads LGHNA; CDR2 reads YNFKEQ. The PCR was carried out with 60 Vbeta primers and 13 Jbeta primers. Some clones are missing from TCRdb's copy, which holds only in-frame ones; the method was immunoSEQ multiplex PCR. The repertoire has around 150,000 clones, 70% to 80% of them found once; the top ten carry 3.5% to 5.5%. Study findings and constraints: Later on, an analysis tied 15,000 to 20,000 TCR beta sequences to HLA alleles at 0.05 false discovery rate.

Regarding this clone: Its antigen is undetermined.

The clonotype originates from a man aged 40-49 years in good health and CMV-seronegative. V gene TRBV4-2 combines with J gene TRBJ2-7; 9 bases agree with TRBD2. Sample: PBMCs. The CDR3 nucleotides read TGTGCCAGCAGCCAAGAAGCTAGCGGGGCCTACGAGCAGTACTTC. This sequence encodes CASSQEASGAYEQYF.